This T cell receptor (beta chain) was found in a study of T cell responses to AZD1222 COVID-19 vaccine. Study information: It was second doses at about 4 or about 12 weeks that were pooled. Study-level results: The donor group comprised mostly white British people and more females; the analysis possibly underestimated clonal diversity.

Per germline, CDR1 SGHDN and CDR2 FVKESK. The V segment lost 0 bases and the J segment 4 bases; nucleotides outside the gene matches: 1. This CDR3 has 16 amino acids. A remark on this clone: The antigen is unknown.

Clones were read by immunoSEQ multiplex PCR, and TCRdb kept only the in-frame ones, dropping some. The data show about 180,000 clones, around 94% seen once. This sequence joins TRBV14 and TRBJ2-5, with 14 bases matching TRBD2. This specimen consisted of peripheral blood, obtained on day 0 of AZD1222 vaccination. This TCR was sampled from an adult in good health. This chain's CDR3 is CASSQEGLAGGETQYF. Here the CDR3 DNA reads TGTGCCAGCAGCCAAGAAGGACTAGCGGGAGGAGAGACCCAGTACTTC.